This TCR beta chain was documented in a study of shared clonotypes between healthy human individuals. To note about this clone: The target antigen is unknown.

The assay was immunoSEQ multiplex PCR, and TCRdb's table has in-frame clones only and misses some. The sample yields more than 2 million clones, 90% to 97% seen once. Study-wide results and limits: Among a handful of donors, around 5% of naive CD4 clonotypes were found in common.

The CDR3 totals 17 residues. The germline CDR1 and CDR2 sequences are SGHAT and FQNNGV. Unmatched junction bases numbered 10, after V lost 4 bases and J lost 2 bases. The genes are TRBV11-2 and TRBJ1-2; the match to TRBD1 covers 10 bases. The receptor was derived from a man younger than 35 in good health. Sequenced: naive CD4+ T cells sorted from blood. Subset of the sample: CD45RA+ positively selected. CDR3 sequence reads: CASSSPGQGPPNYGYTF. The CDR3 coding sequence is TGTGCCAGCAGCTCACCGGGACAGGGGCCGCCAAACTATGGCTACACCTTC. Using reference TRBV11-2 and TRBJ1-2 for the parts outside the CDR3, the full variable domain is EAGVAQSPRYKIIEKRQSVAFWCNPISGHATLYWYQQILGQGPKLLIQFQNNGVVDDSQLPKDRFSAERLKGVDSTLKIQPAKLEDSAVYLCASSSPGQGPPNYGYTFGSGTRLTVV.